Presented here are 9 T cell receptor beta chains from one specimen sequenced in a study of identical twins. Via MiXCR, TCRdb re-called the 5' RACE reads, giving one row per CDR3 protein. The repertoire holds 700,000 or so distinct CDR3 sequences, with around 20% as singletons. The same sample was also studied in work on T cells expressing NK-cell markers.

The sequenced sample consisted of PBMCs. These receptors originate from a woman between 18 and 29 years old in good health.

In this sample, this clonotype turned up a few times. The V call is TRBV6-1, the J call TRBJ2-1, with 10 nucleotides matching TRBD1. The CDR3 has 13 residues. The ends lost 10 bases at V and 4 bases at J; junction bases unmatched: 4. Germline V gene lookup returns CDR1 MNHNS and CDR2 SASEGT. The CDR3 is CANAGQGYNEQFF. CDR3 bases: TGTGCCAACGCGGGACAGGGGTACAATGAGCAGTTCTTC.

This clonotype was counted a few times. The chain combines TRBV7-9 with TRBJ2-3; a weak D match, TRBD2 (5 bases). Germline CDR1 is SEHNR and CDR2 is FQNEAQ (reference sequence). The CDR3 consists of 13 residues. V lost 4 bases and J lost 3, with 8 bases in between. CDR3 amino acids: CASSWERTDTQYF. DNA for the CDR3: TGTGCCAGCAGCTGGGAGAGAACAGATACGCAGTATTTT.

This clonotype was detected ten times or more. V gene TRBV12-3 or TRBV12-4 combines with J gene TRBJ1-1; D unclear. CDR3 size: 11 residues. Trimming cost V 8 bases and J 4 bases, with 8 bases left between them. CDR3 protein: CASGFSTEAFF. In nucleotides, the CDR3 is TGTGCCAGCGGCTTTAGCACTGAAGCTTTCTTT.

The rearrangement joins TRBV12-3 or TRBV12-4 to TRBJ2-3; TRBD2 agrees at 9 bases. The CDR3 is 16 amino acids. V lost 7 bases, J lost 1 base, and 9 bases stayed unmatched. The CDR3 DNA reads as TGTGCCAGCACCAGCGGGAGGATCTGGGGCACAGATACGCAGTATTTT. This translates into CASTSGRIWGTDTQYF.

The sample holds a few counts of this clonotype. The chain recombines TRBV20-1 with TRBJ1-5; D is undetermined. CDR3 size: 13 residues. Trimming cost V 3 bases and J 7 bases, with 13 bases left between them. Germline V lookup: CDR1 DFQATT, CDR2 SNEGSKA (reference sequence). The DNA for the CDR3 is TGCAGTGCTAGTGAGGCGGTTTACCAGCCCCAGCATTTT. Translating it yields CSASEAVYQPQHF.

This chain connects TRBV20-1 to TRBJ2-7; 10 nucleotides match TRBD1. Looked up from germline, CDR1 is DFQATT and CDR2 is SNEGSKA (reference sequence). Losses at the gene ends were 6 bases for V and 2 bases for J; bases not matched to a gene: 4. This CDR3 has 13 residues. The DNA for the CDR3 is TGCAGTGCAAGGGACAGGGGCACCTACGAGCAGTACTTC. Translation gives CSARDRGTYEQYF.

At least ten counts were recorded for this clonotype. This chain links TRBV2 with TRBJ2-3, with a weak D call TRBD1 (5 bases). Germline CDR1 reads SNHLY; CDR2 reads FYNNEI. The CDR3 has 14 residues. Trimming removed 8 bases at V and 0 bases at J, with 12 bases between. CDR3: CASATVSSTDTQYF. In DNA form, the CDR3 reads TGTGCCAGCGCGACAGTTTCTAGCACAGATACGCAGTATTTT.

This clonotype came up a few times. The V call is TRBV5-1, the J call TRBJ2-7; D not resolved. Germline values: CDR1 SGHRS, CDR2 YFSETQ. The CDR3 is 16 amino acids. The ends were cut back, 0 bases at V and 0 bases at J, with 13 bases in the middle. The CDR3 sequence is CASSLVEAEYSYEQYF. The CDR3 DNA follows: TGCGCCAGCAGCTTGGTTGAGGCGGAATACTCCTACGAGCAGTACTTC.

The CDR3 region is CASSPGQAPQSGNTIYF. CDR3 DNA: TGTGCCAGCAGCCCTGGGCAGGCTCCGCAATCTGGAAACACCATATATTTT. This chain uses TRBV9 with TRBJ1-3; D gene uncertain. Germline V gene lookup returns CDR1 SGDLS and CDR2 YYNGEE. V dropped 4 bases and J dropped 1 base, with 18 bases sitting between them. The CDR3 totals 17 residues. Using reference TRBV9 and TRBJ1-3 for the parts outside the CDR3, the full variable domain is DSGVTQTPKHLITATGQRVTLRCSPRSGDLSVYWYQQSLDQGLQFLIQYYNGEERAKGNILERFSAQQFPDLHSELNLSSLELGDSALYFCASSPGQAPQSGNTIYFGEGSWLTVV.